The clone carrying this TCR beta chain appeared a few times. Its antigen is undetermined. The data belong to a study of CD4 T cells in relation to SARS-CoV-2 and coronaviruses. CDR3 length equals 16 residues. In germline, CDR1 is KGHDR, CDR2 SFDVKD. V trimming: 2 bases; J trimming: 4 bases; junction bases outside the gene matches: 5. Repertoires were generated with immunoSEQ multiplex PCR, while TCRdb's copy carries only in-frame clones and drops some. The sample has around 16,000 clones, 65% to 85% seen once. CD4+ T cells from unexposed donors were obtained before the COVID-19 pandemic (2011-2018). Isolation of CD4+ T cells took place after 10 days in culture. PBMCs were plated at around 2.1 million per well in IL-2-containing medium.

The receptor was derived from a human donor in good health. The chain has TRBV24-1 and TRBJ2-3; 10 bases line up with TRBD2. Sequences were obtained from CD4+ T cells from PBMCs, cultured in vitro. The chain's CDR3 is CATSDYSGRRADTQYF. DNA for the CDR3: TGTGCCACCAGTGATTATAGCGGGAGGAGGGCAGATACGCAGTATTTT.